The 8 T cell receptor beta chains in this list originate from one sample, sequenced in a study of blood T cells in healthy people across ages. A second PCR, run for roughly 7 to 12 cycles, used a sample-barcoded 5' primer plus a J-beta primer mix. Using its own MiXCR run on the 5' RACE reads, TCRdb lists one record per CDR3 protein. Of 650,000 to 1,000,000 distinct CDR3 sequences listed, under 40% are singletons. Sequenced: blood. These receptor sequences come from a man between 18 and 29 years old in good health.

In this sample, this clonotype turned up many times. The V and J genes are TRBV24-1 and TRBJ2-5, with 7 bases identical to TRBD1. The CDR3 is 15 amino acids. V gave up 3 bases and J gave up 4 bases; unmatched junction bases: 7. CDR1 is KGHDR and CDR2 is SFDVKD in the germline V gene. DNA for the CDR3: TGTGCCACCAGTGATCCGACAGGGCAGGCAGAGACCCAGTACTTC. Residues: CATSDPTGQAETQYF.

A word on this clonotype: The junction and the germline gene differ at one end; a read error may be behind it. The CDR3 loop reads CVSSRSGGVHNEQFF. The CDR3 nucleotides are TGTGTCAGCAGCCGGAGTGGTGGGGTACACAATGAGCAGTTCTTC. The chain carries TRBV11-1 and TRBJ2-1; D is unresolved. Germline-derived CDR1 and CDR2 are SGHAT and FQDESV (reference sequence). CDR3 length: 15 residues.

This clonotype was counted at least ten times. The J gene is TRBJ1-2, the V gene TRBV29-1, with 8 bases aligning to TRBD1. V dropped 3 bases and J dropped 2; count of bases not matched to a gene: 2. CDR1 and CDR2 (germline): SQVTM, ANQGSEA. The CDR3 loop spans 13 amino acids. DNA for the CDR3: TGCAGCGTTGAGGCAGGGGGCAACTATGGCTACACCTTC. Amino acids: CSVEAGGNYGYTF.

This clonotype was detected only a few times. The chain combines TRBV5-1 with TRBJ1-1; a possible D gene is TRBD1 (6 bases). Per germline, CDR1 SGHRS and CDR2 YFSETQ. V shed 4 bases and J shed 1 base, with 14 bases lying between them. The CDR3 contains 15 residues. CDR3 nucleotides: TGCGCCAGCAGCCCTGAGACAGGAACGAACACTGAAGCTTTCTTT. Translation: CASSPETGTNTEAFF.

The CDR3 coding sequence is TGTGCCAGCAGTTCCCGTGGGGGTTCAGACTATGGCTACACCTTC. It specifies CASSSRGGSDYGYTF. The J gene is TRBJ1-2, the V gene TRBV27, with TRBD1 as a possible D gene (5 bases). Trimming shortened V by 4 bases and J by 3 bases, and 15 bases separated the two germline ends. Germline CDR1 reads MNHEY; CDR2 reads SMNVEV (reference sequence). The CDR3 covers 15 residues.

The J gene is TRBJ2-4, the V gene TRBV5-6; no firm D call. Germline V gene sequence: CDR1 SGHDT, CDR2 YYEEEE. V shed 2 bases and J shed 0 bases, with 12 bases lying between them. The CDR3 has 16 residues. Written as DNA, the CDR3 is TGTGCCAGCAGCTTCGCGCAGCCTAAAGCCAAAAACATTCAGTACTTC. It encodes CASSFAQPKAKNIQYF.

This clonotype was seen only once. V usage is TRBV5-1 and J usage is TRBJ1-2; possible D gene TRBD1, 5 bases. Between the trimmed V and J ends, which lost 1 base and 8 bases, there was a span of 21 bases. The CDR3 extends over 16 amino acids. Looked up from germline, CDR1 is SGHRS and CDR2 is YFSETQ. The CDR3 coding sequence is TGCGCCAGCAGCTTGAACACAGGCCGGGTCAGTGAGGGCTACACCTTC. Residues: CASSLNTGRVSEGYTF.

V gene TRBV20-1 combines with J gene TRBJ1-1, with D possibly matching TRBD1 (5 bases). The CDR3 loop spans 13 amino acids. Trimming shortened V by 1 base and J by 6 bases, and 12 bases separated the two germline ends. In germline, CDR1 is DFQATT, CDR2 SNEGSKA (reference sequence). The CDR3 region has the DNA TGCAGTGCTAGAGTGAAGGGGATGGCTGAAGCTTTCTTT. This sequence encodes CSARVKGMAEAFF.